The 17 T cell receptor beta chains in this list originate from one sample, sequenced in a study of blood T cell repertoires in COVID-19. This table comes from immunoSEQ multiplex PCR, and its TCRdb copy is limited to in-frame clones, with some not included. The repertoire holds nearly 250,000 clones, with 82% as singletons. Sequencing used peripheral blood. The receptors come from an elderly woman with acute or convalescent COVID-19.

The CDR3 DNA sequence: TGTGCCAGTAGTACCCGGACAGGTCGCACAGATACGCAGTATTTT. Encoded protein: CASSTRTGRTDTQYF. The rearrangement joins TRBV19 to TRBJ2-3, with 7 bases fitting TRBD1. Germline lookup yields CDR1 LNHDA and CDR2 SQIVND (reference sequence). The CDR3 contains 15 residues. After removal of 4 bases from V and 1 base from J, the junction contained 5 bases not matched to a gene.

This clone was detected only once. The rearrangement uses TRBV3-1 (or the pseudogene TRBV3-2) and TRBJ2-7; 9 bases agree with TRBD1. In germline, CDR1 is LGHDT, CDR2 YNNKEL (reference sequence). CDR3 size: 17 residues. The ends lost 0 bases at V and 3 bases at J; junction bases unmatched: 9. The CDR3 spells CASSQDLGMTGGYEQYF. The CDR3 nucleotides are TGTGCCAGCAGCCAAGATTTGGGAATGACAGGGGGCTACGAGCAGTACTTC.

On this clone: This specimen includes other DNA sequences encoding the same CDR3. The chain has TRBV18 and TRBJ2-7; 10 positions match TRBD1. Per the germline V gene, CDR1 is KGHSH and CDR2 is LQKENI. V lost 6 bases and J lost 1; bases outside the gene matches: 3. CDR3 length: 14 amino acids. CDR3 in amino acids: CASSPGQGSYEQYF. In DNA form, the CDR3 reads TGTGCCAGCTCTCCGGGACAGGGGTCCTACGAGCAGTACTTC.

The J gene is TRBJ1-2, the V gene TRBV28, with unresolved D. V was pared by 10 bases and J by 9 bases, with 15 bases between. The CDR3 runs to 11 residues. Germline CDR1 MDHEN, CDR2 SYDVKM. The CDR3 sequence is CATGESRSYTF. CDR3 sequence (DNA): TGTGCCACCGGGGAGAGTCGTAGCTACACCTTC.

This clone was seen many times. This chain links TRBV19 with TRBJ2-7, with D unclear. This CDR3 spans 14 amino acids. Trimming took off 2 bases at V and 2 bases at J, with 10 bases between the two ends. Germline V gene sequence: CDR1 LNHDA, CDR2 SQIVND (reference sequence). CDR3 in DNA: TGTGCCAGTAGTATAAAATATCCGGCCTACGAGCAGTACTTC. This codes for CASSIKYPAYEQYF.

The chain recombines TRBV5-1 with TRBJ2-5; a possible D gene is TRBD1 (5 bases). This CDR3 contains 16 residues. CDR1 and CDR2 (germline): SGHRS, YFSETQ. The V and J ends lost 3 bases and 5 bases respectively, with 20 bases between them. The CDR3 loop reads CASSSTGALNQETQYF. The CDR3, as DNA: TGCGCCAGCAGCTCCACAGGAGCCCTAAATCAGGAGACCCAGTACTTC.

Only a few counts were recorded for this clone. The V gene is TRBV30, the J gene TRBJ1-6, with a weak D call TRBD1 (6 bases). This CDR3 comprises 16 residues. The germline V and J ends were trimmed by 5 bases and 0 bases, with 14 bases remaining between them. CDR1 is GTSNPN, CDR2 SVGIG, per germline (reference sequence). The CDR3 sequence: CAWAPGVGSYNSPLHF. CDR3 sequence (DNA): TGTGCCTGGGCCCCAGGGGTAGGCTCCTATAATTCACCCCTCCACTTT. Supplemented by reference TRBV30 and TRBJ1-6, the full variable domain reads SQTIHQWPATLVQPVGSPLSLECTVEGTSNPNLYWYRQAAGRGLQLLFYSVGIGQISSEVPQNLSASRPQDRQFILSSKKLLLSDSGFYLCAWAPGVGSYNSPLHFGNGTRLTVT.

V gene TRBV7-2 combines with J gene TRBJ2-5; 11 bases line up with TRBD2. The germline gives CDR1 SGHTA, CDR2 FQGNSA. Unmatched junction bases numbered 2, after V lost 1 base and J lost 1 base. The CDR3 runs 16 residues. The CDR3 loop reads CASSLGLAGGQETQYF. CDR3 bases: TGTGCCAGCAGCTTAGGGCTAGCGGGGGGCCAAGAGACCCAGTACTTC.

Worth noting for this clone: An end of the junction does not agree with germline; a read error may underlie this. The gene calls are TRBV7-7 and TRBJ2-2, with 7 bases lining up with TRBD2. Looked up from germline, CDR1 is SSHAT and CDR2 is FNYEAQ (reference sequence). CDR3 length: 16 residues. The CDR3 region is CASSPRAGANTGELFF. CDR3 DNA: TGTGCTAGCAGCCCCAGGGCGGGAGCGAACACCGGGGAGCTGTTTTTT.

This clone was observed once. The gene calls are TRBV5-4 and TRBJ2-5; D unresolved. Trimming cost V 1 base and J 0 bases, with 4 bases left between them. Germline V lookup: CDR1 SGHNT, CDR2 YYREEE (reference sequence). This CDR3 region has 13 residues. Here the CDR3 reads CASSLYNQETQYF. The CDR3 DNA follows: TGTGCCAGCAGCTTGTACAACCAAGAGACCCAGTACTTC.

The chain links TRBV27 to TRBJ2-1, with 9 bases identical to TRBD2. The CDR3 spans 17 residues. In germline, CDR1 is MNHEY, CDR2 SMNVEV (reference sequence). The trim removed 2 bases at V and 6 bases at J, leaving 11 bases unmatched. This CDR3 reads CASSLTRLAGKGNEQFF. The DNA of the CDR3 is TGTGCCAGCAGTTTAACTAGGCTAGCGGGAAAAGGCAATGAGCAGTTCTTC.

The chain recombines TRBV6-2 or TRBV6-3 with TRBJ2-3, with 10 bases that match TRBD2. The CDR3 is 16 residues long. Germline-derived CDR1 and CDR2 are MNHEY and SVGEGT. J lost 4 bases, V lost 0 bases, and 4 bases had no gene match. Here the CDR3 reads CASSYSASGGADTQYF. As DNA, the CDR3 is TGTGCCAGCAGTTACTCTGCCAGCGGGGGGGCAGATACGCAGTATTTT.

The chain couples TRBV28 to TRBJ2-3, with TRBD2 matching 10 bases. The length of the CDR3 is 16 residues. Germline V gene lookup returns CDR1 MDHEN and CDR2 SYDVKM. Trimming took 5 bases from V and 4 from J; bases not matched to a gene: 9. CDR3 residues: CASSLDLAGVADTQYF. The CDR3 coding sequence is TGTGCCAGCAGTCTTGACCTAGCGGGAGTTGCAGATACGCAGTATTTT.

The chain recombines TRBV5-1 with TRBJ2-7; 10 bases match TRBD1. In germline, CDR1 is SGHRS, CDR2 YFSETQ. V trimming: 0 bases; J trimming: 10 bases; junction bases outside the gene matches: 4. This CDR3 has 13 amino acids. CDR3 protein: CASSLASTGGQYF. Written as DNA, the CDR3 is TGCGCCAGCAGCTTGGCCTCGACAGGGGGCCAGTACTTC. Variable domain in full (rest from reference TRBV5-1 and TRBJ2-7): KAGVTQTPRYLIKTRGQQVTLSCSPISGHRSVSWYQQTPGQGLQFLFEYFSETQRNKGNFPGRFSGRQFSNSRSEMNVSTLELGDSALYLCASSLASTGGQYFGPGTRLTVT.

The J gene is TRBJ2-3, the V gene TRBV5-5, with no clear D. The CDR3 extends over 17 amino acids. Germline V gives CDR1 SGHKS, CDR2 YYEKEE (reference sequence). V gave up 4 bases and J gave up 1 base, with 19 bases separating them. The CDR3 sequence is CASSQLWAQPRTDTQYF. CDR3 DNA sequence: TGTGCCAGCAGCCAATTATGGGCACAACCTCGCACAGATACGCAGTATTTT.

This sequence joins TRBV19 and TRBJ1-1; 8 nucleotides line up with TRBD1. The CDR3 spans 12 residues. The J segment lost 3 bases and the V segment lost 7 bases, leaving 1 base of the junction unmatched. The germline gives CDR1 LNHDA, CDR2 SQIVND (reference sequence). The CDR3 DNA follows: TGTGCCAGTAAGACAGGGGACACTGAAGCTTTCTTT. Translating it yields CASKTGDTEAFF. Together with reference TRBV19 and TRBJ1-1, the CDR3 gives the full variable domain: DGGITQSPKYLFRKEGQNVTLSCEQNLNHDAMYWYRQDPGQGLRLIYYSQIVNDFQKGDIAEGYSVSREKKESFPLTVTSAQKNPTAFYLCASKTGDTEAFFGQGTRLTVV.

This chain connects TRBV15 to TRBJ1-2; D remains unclear. The CDR3 loop spans 18 amino acids. Germline loops: CDR1 LNHNV, CDR2 YYDKDF (reference sequence). The ends were cut back, 1 base at V and 3 bases at J, with 21 bases in the middle. CDR3 sequence reads: CATSRVGRTKGEDYGYTF. The CDR3 nucleotides are TGTGCCACCAGCAGAGTGGGTCGGACTAAGGGAGAAGACTATGGCTACACCTTC. Based on the CDR3 plus reference TRBV15 and TRBJ1-2, the full variable domain is DAMVIQNPRYQVTQFGKPVTLSCSQTLNHNVMYWYQQKSSQAPKLLFHYYDKDFNNEADTPDNFQSRRPNTSFCFLDIRSPGLGDTAMYLCATSRVGRTKGEDYGYTFGSGTRLTVV.